A single sample gave rise to the 11 T cell receptor beta chains below, sequenced in a study of technical replicates of blood from a few donors. Sequencing was performed with immunoSEQ multiplex PCR; in TCRdb, only in-frame clones are kept and a portion is missing. Found here are tens of thousands of clones, about nine tenths of them singletons; the top ten hold approximately 0.4%. Specimen: T cells isolated from PBMCs. The source is a human donor in good health.

The rearrangement joins TRBV7-9 to TRBJ2-1; D gene uncertain. V was pared by 2 bases and J by 5 bases, with 4 bases between. The CDR3 spans 12 residues. Germline CDR1 and CDR2: SEHNR and FQNEAQ (reference sequence). Here the CDR3 reads CASSLIDNEQFF. CDR3 DNA sequence: TGTGCCAGCAGCTTAATCGACAATGAGCAGTTCTTC.

The chain carries TRBV7-6 and TRBJ1-5, with 10 positions matching TRBD1. The germline V gene encodes CDR1 SGHVS and CDR2 FNYEAQ. Unmatched junction bases numbered 5, after V lost 6 bases and J lost 3 bases. The CDR3 is made up of 15 amino acids. CDR3 nucleotide sequence: TGTGCCAGCAGTCCCGGGACAGGGGCCAATCAGCCCCAGCATTTT. Translated, it gives CASSPGTGANQPQHF.

The gene calls are TRBV28 and TRBJ1-4; maybe TRBD1 (6 bases). The CDR3 consists of 15 residues. V lost 1 base and J lost 5, with 11 bases in between. Germline CDR1 and CDR2: MDHEN and SYDVKM. The CDR3: CASSLLGTLNEKLFF. CDR3 sequence (DNA): TGTGCCAGCAGTTTATTGGGGACATTGAATGAAAAACTGTTTTTT.

The chain combines TRBV25-1 with TRBJ2-7; D uncertain. CDR3 length equals 16 residues. Germline V lookup: CDR1 MGHDK, CDR2 SYGVNS. Trimming left V 2 bases short and J 2 bases short, with 16 bases between. The CDR3 sequence is CASSEVETSRTYEQYF. DNA for the CDR3: TGTGCCAGCAGTGAAGTAGAGACATCGAGAACCTACGAGCAGTACTTC.

V gene TRBV27 combines with J gene TRBJ1-2; 8 bases match TRBD1. The CDR3 spans 14 residues. With 0 bases clipped from V and 7 bases from J, the junction kept 4 bases outside the gene matches. The germline V gene has CDR1 MNHEY and CDR2 SMNVEV (reference sequence). The CDR3 DNA is TGTGCCAGCAGTTTATCTCCAGGGGGCCGTGGCTACACCTTC. It yields the protein CASSLSPGGRGYTF.

A single count supports this clone. The chain uses TRBV30 and TRBJ1-5; TRBD1 agrees at 12 bases. Per germline, CDR1 GTSNPN and CDR2 SVGIG (reference sequence). J gave up 7 bases and V 2 bases, and 12 bases lay outside the gene matches. The CDR3 totals 17 residues. This chain's CDR3 is CAWSRGGTGGGRQPQHF. Here the CDR3 DNA reads TGTGCCTGGAGTCGCGGCGGGACAGGGGGCGGCAGGCAGCCCCAGCATTTT.

The rearrangement links TRBV10-3 to TRBJ2-5; perhaps TRBD1 as D (5 bases). Trimming cost V 5 bases and J 2 bases, with 12 bases left between them. This CDR3 region has 14 residues. Per germline, CDR1 ENHRY and CDR2 SYGVKD. The CDR3 DNA is TGTGCCATCAGTCAGAGACAGATGCAAGAGACCCAGTACTTC. It specifies CAISQRQMQETQYF.

The chain combines TRBV6-6 with TRBJ2-3, with 7 bases matching TRBD2. The germline V gene encodes CDR1 MNHNY and CDR2 SVGAGI (reference sequence). The CDR3 runs 14 residues. V lost 7 bases and J lost 4; bases outside the gene matches: 8. CDR3 nucleotides: TGTGCCAGCACGTACGGGGGAGGGCCAGATACGCAGTATTTT. It is translated as CASTYGGGPDTQYF.

The rearrangement links TRBV25-1 to TRBJ2-5; D is unresolved. Trimming removed 4 bases at V and 7 bases at J, with 10 bases between. The germline gives CDR1 MGHDK, CDR2 SYGVNS. The CDR3 has 12 residues. This CDR3 reads CASSVQSGTQYF. The CDR3 DNA follows: TGTGCCAGCAGTGTACAGTCCGGGACCCAGTACTTC.

The table lists this clone with a count of one. CDR3 protein: CASSSGGGHEQFF. The CDR3 DNA reads TGTGCCAGCAGTTCCGGGGGGGGCCATGAGCAGTTCTTC. The rearrangement links TRBV28 to TRBJ2-1, with 8 bases that match TRBD2. The V segment lost 4 bases and the J segment 8 bases; nucleotides outside the gene matches: 4. The CDR3 is 13 amino acids. Germline CDR1 MDHEN, CDR2 SYDVKM.

CDR3 protein: CASSSLGSSALQVQYF. In DNA, the CDR3 is TGTGCCAGCAGCTCCCTTGGGTCTAGCGCATTACAGGTGCAGTATTTT. The chain combines TRBV7-6 with TRBJ2-3, with a tentative D call TRBD2 (6 bases). V gave up 4 bases and J gave up 11 bases, with 25 bases separating them. Germline V gives CDR1 SGHVS, CDR2 FNYEAQ. The CDR3 has 16 amino acids. Full variable domain (outside the CDR3, taken from reference TRBV7-6 and TRBJ2-3): GAGVSQSPRYKVTKRGQDVALRCDPISGHVSLYWYRQALGQGPEFLTYFNYEAQQDKSGLPNDRFSAERPEGSISTLTIQRTEQRDSAMYRCASSSLGSSALQVQYFGPGTRLTVL.